Below are 4 T cell receptor beta chains sequenced from a single sample in a study of cytotoxic CD8 clonotypes in ibrutinib-treated CLL. Data came from immunoSEQ multiplex PCR; TCRdb stores just in-frame clones and leaves some out. This sample has 150,000 to 250,000 clones, with approximately 72% found just once. Sequencing was performed on PBMCs, taken after 24 months of ibrutinib treatment. These receptors all stem from a human donor with chronic lymphocytic leukemia.

The rearrangement uses TRBV19 and TRBJ2-1, with D uncertain. This CDR3 is 14 amino acids long. Germline CDR1 LNHDA, CDR2 SQIVND (reference sequence). The germline V and J ends were trimmed by 2 bases and 3 bases, with 8 bases remaining between them. CDR3 amino acids: CASSIYVGYNEQFF. The CDR3 DNA is TGTGCCAGTAGTATATATGTAGGCTACAATGAGCAGTTCTTC.

This chain links TRBV10-3 with TRBJ2-2; tentatively, D is TRBD2 (5 bases). The V end was cut by 3 bases, the J end by 1 base, with 12 bases between. This CDR3 has 16 residues. CDR1 ENHRY and CDR2 SYGVKD come from the germline V gene. This chain's CDR3 is CAISEAELENTGELFF. DNA for the CDR3: TGTGCCATCAGTGAAGCGGAACTAGAGAACACCGGGGAGCTGTTTTTT.

The chain is built from TRBV10-3 and TRBJ2-7; 7 bases line up with TRBD1. The trim removed 8 bases at V and 2 bases at J, leaving 3 bases unmatched. The CDR3 spans 12 residues. Germline V lookup: CDR1 ENHRY, CDR2 SYGVKD. CDR3 nucleotide sequence: TGTGCCATCGCTGACAGGGCCTACGAGCAGTACTTC. It yields the protein CAIADRAYEQYF.

V gene TRBV29-1 combines with J gene TRBJ2-1; D may correspond to TRBD1 or TRBD2 (5 bases each). CDR1 is SQVTM, CDR2 ANQGSEA, per germline. The CDR3 is made up of 13 amino acids. V was cut by 7 bases and J by 8 bases, with 18 bases left in between. DNA for the CDR3: TGCAGCGCAAAAACGGGGCGGGTCGATGAGCAGTTCTTC. Encoded protein: CSAKTGRVDEQFF.